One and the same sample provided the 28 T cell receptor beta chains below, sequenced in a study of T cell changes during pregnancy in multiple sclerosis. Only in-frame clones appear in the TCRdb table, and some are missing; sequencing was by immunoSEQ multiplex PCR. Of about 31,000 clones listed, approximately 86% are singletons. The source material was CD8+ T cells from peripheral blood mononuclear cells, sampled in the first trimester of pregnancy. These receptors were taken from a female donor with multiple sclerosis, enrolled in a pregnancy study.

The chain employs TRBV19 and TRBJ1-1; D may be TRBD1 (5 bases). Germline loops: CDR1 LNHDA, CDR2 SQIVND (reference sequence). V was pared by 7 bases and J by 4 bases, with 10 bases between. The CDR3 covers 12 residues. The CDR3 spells CASTPQGTEAFF. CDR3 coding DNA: TGTGCCAGTACTCCTCAGGGCACTGAAGCTTTCTTT.

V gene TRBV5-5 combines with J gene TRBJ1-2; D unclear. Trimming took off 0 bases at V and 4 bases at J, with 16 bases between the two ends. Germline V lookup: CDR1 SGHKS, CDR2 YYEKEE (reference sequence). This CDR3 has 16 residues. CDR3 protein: CASSLADAGIPYGYTF. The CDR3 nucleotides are TGTGCCAGCAGCTTGGCAGATGCAGGTATACCCTATGGCTACACCTTC.

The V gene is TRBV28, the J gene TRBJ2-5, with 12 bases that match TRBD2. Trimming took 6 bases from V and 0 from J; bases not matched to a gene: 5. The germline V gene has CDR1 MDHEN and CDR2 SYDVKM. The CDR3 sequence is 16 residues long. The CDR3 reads CASSPGTSGYQETQYF. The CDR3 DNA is TGTGCCAGCAGCCCCGGGACTAGCGGGTACCAAGAGACCCAGTACTTC.

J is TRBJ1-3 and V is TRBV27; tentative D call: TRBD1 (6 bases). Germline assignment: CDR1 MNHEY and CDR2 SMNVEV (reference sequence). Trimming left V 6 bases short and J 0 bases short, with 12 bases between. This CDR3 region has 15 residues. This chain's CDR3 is CASSKDSSSGNTIYF. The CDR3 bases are TGTGCCAGCAGCAAGGACAGTTCCTCTGGAAACACCATATATTTT.

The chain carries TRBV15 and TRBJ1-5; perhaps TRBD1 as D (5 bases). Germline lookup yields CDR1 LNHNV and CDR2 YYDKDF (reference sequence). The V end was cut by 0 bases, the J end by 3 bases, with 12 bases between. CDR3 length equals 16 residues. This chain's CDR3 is CATSRDWGQTNQPQHF. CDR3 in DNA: TGTGCCACCAGCAGAGATTGGGGCCAGACCAATCAGCCCCAGCATTTT. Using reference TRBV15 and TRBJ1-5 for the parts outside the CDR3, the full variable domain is DAMVIQNPRYQVTQFGKPVTLSCSQTLNHNVMYWYQQKSSQAPKLLFHYYDKDFNNEADTPDNFQSRRPNTSFCFLDIRSPGLGDTAMYLCATSRDWGQTNQPQHFGDGTRLSIL.

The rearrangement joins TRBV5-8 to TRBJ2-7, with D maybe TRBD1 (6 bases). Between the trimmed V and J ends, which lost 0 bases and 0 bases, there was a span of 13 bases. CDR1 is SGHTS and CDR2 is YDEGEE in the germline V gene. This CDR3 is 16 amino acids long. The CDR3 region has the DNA TGTGCCAGCAGCTTGGGCGACGGGACACTCTCCTACGAGCAGTACTTC. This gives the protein CASSLGDGTLSYEQYF.

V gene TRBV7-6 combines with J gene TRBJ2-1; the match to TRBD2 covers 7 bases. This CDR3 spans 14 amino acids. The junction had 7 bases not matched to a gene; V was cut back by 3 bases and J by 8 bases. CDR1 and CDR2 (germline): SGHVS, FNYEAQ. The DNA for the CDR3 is TGTGCCAGCAGCTTGGGGGAGGGAAGCGATGAGCAGTTCTTC. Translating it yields CASSLGEGSDEQFF.

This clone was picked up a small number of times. CDR3 in amino acids: CASSDSSDTGELFF. The CDR3 DNA sequence: TGTGCCAGCAGTGACTCTAGCGACACCGGGGAGCTGTTTTTT. This chain connects TRBV6-4 to TRBJ2-2; D perhaps matches TRBD2 (5 bases). This CDR3 has 14 amino acids. V gave up 0 bases and J gave up 3 bases, with 5 bases separating them. From germline, CDR1 is MRHNA and CDR2 SNTAGT.

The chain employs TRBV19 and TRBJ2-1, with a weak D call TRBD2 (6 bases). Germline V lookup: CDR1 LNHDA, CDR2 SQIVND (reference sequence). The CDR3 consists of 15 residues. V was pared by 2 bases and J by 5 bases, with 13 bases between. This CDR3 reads CASSITLAENNEQFF. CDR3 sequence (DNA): TGTGCCAGTAGTATAACGTTAGCGGAAAACAATGAGCAGTTCTTC. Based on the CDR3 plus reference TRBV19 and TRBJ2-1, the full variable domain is DGGITQSPKYLFRKEGQNVTLSCEQNLNHDAMYWYRQDPGQGLRLIYYSQIVNDFQKGDIAEGYSVSREKKESFPLTVTSAQKNPTAFYLCASSITLAENNEQFFGPGTRLTVL.

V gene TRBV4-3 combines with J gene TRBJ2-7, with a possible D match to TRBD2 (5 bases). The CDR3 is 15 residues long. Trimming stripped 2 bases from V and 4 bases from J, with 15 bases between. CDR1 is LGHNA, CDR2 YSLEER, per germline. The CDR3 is CASSQNRDPGYEQYF. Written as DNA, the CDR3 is TGCGCCAGCAGCCAAAACCGGGATCCTGGTTACGAGCAGTACTTC.

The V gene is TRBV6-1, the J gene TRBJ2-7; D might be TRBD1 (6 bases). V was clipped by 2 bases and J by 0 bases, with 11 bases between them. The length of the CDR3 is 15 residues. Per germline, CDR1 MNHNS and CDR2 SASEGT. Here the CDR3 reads CASSEYDRSSYEQYF. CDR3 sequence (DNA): TGTGCCAGCAGTGAATATGACAGGAGCTCCTACGAGCAGTACTTC.

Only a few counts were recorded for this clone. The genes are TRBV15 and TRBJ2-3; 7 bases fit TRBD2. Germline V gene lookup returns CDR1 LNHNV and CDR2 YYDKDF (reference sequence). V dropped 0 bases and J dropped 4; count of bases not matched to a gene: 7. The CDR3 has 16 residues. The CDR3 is CATSRDRRGGADTQYF. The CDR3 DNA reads TGTGCCACCAGCAGAGACCGTCGGGGAGGGGCAGATACGCAGTATTTT.

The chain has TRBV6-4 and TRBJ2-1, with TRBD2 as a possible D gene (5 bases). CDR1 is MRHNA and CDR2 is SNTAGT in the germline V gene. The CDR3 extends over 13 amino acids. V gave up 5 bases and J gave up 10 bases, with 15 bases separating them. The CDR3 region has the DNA TGTGCCAGCAGTCCTACCGATCGACTAGAGCAGTTCTTC. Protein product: CASSPTDRLEQFF.

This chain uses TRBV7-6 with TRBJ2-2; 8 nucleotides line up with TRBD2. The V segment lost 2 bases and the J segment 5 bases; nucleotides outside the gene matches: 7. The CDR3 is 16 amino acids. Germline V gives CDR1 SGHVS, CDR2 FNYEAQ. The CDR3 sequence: CASSLSGGQGTGELFF. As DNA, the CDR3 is TGTGCCAGCAGCTTATCGGGGGGGCAAGGTACCGGGGAGCTGTTTTTT.

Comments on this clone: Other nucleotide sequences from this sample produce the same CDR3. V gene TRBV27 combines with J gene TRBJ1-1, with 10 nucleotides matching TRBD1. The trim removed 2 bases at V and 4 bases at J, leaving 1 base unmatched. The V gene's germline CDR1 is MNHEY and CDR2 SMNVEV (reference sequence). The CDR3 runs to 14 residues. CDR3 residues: CASSLGQGGTEAFF. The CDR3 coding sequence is TGTGCCAGCAGTTTAGGACAGGGGGGCACTGAAGCTTTCTTT.

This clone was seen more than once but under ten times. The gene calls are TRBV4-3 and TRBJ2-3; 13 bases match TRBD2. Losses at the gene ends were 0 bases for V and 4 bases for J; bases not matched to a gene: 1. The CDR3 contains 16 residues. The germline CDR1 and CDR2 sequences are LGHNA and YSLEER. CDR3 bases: TGCGCCAGCAGCCAAGAACTAGCGGGGGGGCCAGATACGCAGTATTTT. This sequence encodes CASSQELAGGPDTQYF.

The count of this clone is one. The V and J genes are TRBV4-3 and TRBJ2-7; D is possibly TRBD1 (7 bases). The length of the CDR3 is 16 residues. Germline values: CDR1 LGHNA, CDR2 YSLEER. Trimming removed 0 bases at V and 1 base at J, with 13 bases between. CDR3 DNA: TGCGCCAGCAGCCAAGATCGCCAGGGGGGATCCTACGAGCAGTACTTC. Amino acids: CASSQDRQGGSYEQYF.

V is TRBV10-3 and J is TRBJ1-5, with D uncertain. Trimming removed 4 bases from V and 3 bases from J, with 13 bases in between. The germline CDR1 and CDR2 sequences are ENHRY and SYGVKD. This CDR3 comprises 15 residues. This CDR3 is CAISAHGSSNQPQHF. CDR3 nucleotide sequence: TGTGCCATCAGTGCCCACGGGAGTTCCAATCAGCCCCAGCATTTT.

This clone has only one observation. The CDR3 DNA sequence: TGTGCCAGCAGTAATAGCGGGATTTCCTACAATGAGCAGTTCTTC. This gives the protein CASSNSGISYNEQFF. This rearrangement joins TRBV27 to TRBJ2-1, with 8 bases lining up with TRBD2. With V trimmed by 5 bases and J by 1 base, 4 bases remained unmatched. Germline V gene sequence: CDR1 MNHEY, CDR2 SMNVEV (reference sequence). This CDR3 contains 15 residues.

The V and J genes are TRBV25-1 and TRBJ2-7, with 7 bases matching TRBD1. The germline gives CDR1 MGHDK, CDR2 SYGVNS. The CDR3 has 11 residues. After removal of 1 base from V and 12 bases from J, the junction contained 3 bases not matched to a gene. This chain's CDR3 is CASSESGTAYF. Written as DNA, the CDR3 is TGTGCCAGCAGTGAATCGGGGACAGCGTACTTC.

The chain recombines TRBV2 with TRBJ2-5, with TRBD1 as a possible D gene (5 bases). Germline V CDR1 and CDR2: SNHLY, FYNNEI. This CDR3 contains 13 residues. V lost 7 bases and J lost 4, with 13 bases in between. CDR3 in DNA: TGTGCCAGCAACGGCAGGGATACAGAGACCCAGTACTTC. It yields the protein CASNGRDTETQYF.

Here the CDR3 reads CAIRLSGTTGYTF. In nucleotides, the CDR3 is TGTGCCATCAGGCTCTCCGGGACAACTGGCTACACCTTC. The chain has TRBV10-3 and TRBJ1-2; D is possibly TRBD1 (6 bases). The germline V and J ends were trimmed by 6 bases and 7 bases, with 15 bases remaining between them. The CDR3 is 13 residues long. Germline CDR1 is ENHRY and CDR2 is SYGVKD.

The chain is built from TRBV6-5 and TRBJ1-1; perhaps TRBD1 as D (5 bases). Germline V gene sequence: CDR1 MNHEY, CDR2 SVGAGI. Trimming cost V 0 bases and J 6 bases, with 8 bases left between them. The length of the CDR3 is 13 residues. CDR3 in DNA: TGTGCCAGCAGTTACTCGACGGGGGCTGAAGCTTTCTTT. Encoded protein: CASSYSTGAEAFF.

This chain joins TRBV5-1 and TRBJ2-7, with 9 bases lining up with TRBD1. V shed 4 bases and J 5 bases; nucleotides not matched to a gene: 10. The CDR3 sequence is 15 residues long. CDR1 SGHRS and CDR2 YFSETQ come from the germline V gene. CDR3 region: CASSTGTGFPDEQYF. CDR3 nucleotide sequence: TGCGCCAGCAGCACAGGGACAGGGTTCCCGGACGAGCAGTACTTC.

CDR3 loop: CASSDSKGGGPDTQYF. DNA for the CDR3: TGTGCCAGCAGTGACTCTAAGGGTGGAGGGCCAGATACGCAGTATTTT. The chain recombines TRBV6-4 with TRBJ2-3; D possibly corresponds to TRBD2 (6 bases). Per germline, CDR1 MRHNA and CDR2 SNTAGT. This CDR3 comprises 16 residues. The V end lost 0 bases, the J end lost 4 bases, and 14 bases lay between the germline ends.

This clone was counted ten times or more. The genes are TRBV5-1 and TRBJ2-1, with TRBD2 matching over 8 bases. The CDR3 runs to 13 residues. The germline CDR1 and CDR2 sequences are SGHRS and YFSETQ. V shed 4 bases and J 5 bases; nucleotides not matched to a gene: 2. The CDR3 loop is CASSREGDNEQFF. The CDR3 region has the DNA TGCGCCAGCAGCCGGGAGGGGGACAATGAGCAGTTCTTC. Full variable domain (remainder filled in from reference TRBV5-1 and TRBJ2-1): KAGVTQTPRYLIKTRGQQVTLSCSPISGHRSVSWYQQTPGQGLQFLFEYFSETQRNKGNFPGRFSGRQFSNSRSEMNVSTLELGDSALYLCASSREGDNEQFFGPGTRLTVL.

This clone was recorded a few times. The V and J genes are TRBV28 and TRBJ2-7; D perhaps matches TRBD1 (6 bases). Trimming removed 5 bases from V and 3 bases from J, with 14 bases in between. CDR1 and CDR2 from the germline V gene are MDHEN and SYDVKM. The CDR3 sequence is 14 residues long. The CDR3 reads CASSLVDSHYEQYF. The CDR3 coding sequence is TGTGCCAGCAGTCTCGTGGACAGTCACTACGAGCAGTACTTC.

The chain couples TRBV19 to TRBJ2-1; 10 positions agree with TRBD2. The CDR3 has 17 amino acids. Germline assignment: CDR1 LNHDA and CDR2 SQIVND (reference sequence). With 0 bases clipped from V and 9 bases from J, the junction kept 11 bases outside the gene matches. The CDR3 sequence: CASSIDLASGSFSEQFF. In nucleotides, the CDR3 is TGTGCCAGTAGTATAGATCTCGCTAGCGGGAGTTTTAGTGAGCAGTTCTTC. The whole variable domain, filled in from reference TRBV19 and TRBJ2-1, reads DGGITQSPKYLFRKEGQNVTLSCEQNLNHDAMYWYRQDPGQGLRLIYYSQIVNDFQKGDIAEGYSVSREKKESFPLTVTSAQKNPTAFYLCASSIDLASGSFSEQFFGPGTRLTVL.